This T cell receptor beta chain was sequenced during a study of T cells after yellow fever vaccination. TCRdb recomputed calls from the 5' RACE reads with MiXCR, one row per CDR3 protein. The sample records some 320,000 distinct CDR3 sequences, about 9.5% being singletons. The CDR3 is made up of 15 amino acids. This clonotype was detected only a few times. This TCR came from a young man who received the YFV17D yellow fever vaccine. V gene TRBV21-1 combines with J gene TRBJ1-6; the D call TRBD1 from the table was never checked on the DNA. TRBV21-1 is designated a pseudogene. Here the sequenced sample was PBMCs, taken on the day of the first yellow fever vaccination. In DNA, the CDR3 is TGTGCCAGCAGCGATAGCGGGACAGGGTCCTCACCCCTCCACTTT. It encodes CASSDSGTGSSPLHF.